These 20 T cell receptor beta chains originate from one sample sequenced in a study of metastatic and nonmetastatic thyroid tumors. Not a single patient had been given any form of treatment at any point before undergoing thyroid surgery. TCRdb re-clonotyped the PCR reads via MiXCR. This sample yields around 20,000 clones, of which about 20% are seen a single time; more than 9% belongs to the top ten. The sequencing input was tumor tissue. The receptors stem from a female donor with papillary thyroid cancer or a benign thyroid nodule (not recorded which). Some clones in this sample may be carry-over from other donors' samples.

This clone was observed at least ten times. The chain employs TRBV29-1 and TRBJ1-4; D might be TRBD1 (6 bases). This CDR3 is built from 11 residues. Germline V lookup: CDR1 SQVTM, CDR2 ANQGSEA. The V and J ends lost 7 bases and 12 bases respectively, with 15 bases between them. The CDR3: CSARDPGELFF. The CDR3 coding sequence is TGCAGCGCCCGAGACCCAGGGGAACTGTTTTTT. Together with reference TRBV29-1 and TRBJ1-4, the CDR3 gives the full variable domain: SAVISQKPSRDICQRGTSLTIQCQVDSQVTMMFWYRQQPGQSLTLIATANQGSEATYESGFVIDKFPISRPNLTFSTLTVSNMSPEDSSIYLCSARDPGELFFGSGTQLSVL.

The chain uses TRBV30 and TRBJ1-3; D is ambiguous. This CDR3 has 13 residues. Germline CDR1 GTSNPN, CDR2 SVGIG (reference sequence). V lost 0 bases and J 4 bases, leaving 7 bases between the germline ends. The CDR3 DNA is TGTGCCTGGAGTGTAATTGGGGGAAACACCATATATTTT. Protein sequence: CAWSVIGGNTIYF. Combining the CDR3 with reference TRBV30 and TRBJ1-3 gives the whole variable domain SQTIHQWPATLVQPVGSPLSLECTVEGTSNPNLYWYRQAAGRGLQLLFYSVGIGQISSEVPQNLSASRPQDRQFILSSKKLLLSDSGFYLCAWSVIGGNTIYFGEGSWLTVV.

This clone was counted between two and nine times. This may arise from a read error, as a much more abundant clone is one base away. The sample has other DNA sequences that encode this CDR3 too. The J gene is TRBJ1-2, the V gene TRBV6-2 or TRBV6-3, with D uncertain. Germline loops: CDR1 MNHEY, CDR2 SVGEGT. CDR3 length: 11 residues. CDR3 sequence: CVIADFYGYTF. The CDR3 bases are TGTGTCATAGCGGACTTCTACGGCTACACCTTT.

Worth noting for this clone: A much larger clone lies one base from this, so it may be a read error. This chain links TRBV20-1 with TRBJ2-5; 12 nucleotides line up with TRBD2. This CDR3 is 14 amino acids long. Germline loops: CDR1 DFQATT, CDR2 SNEGSKA (reference sequence). With 2 bases clipped from V and 7 bases from J, the junction kept 5 bases outside the gene matches. The CDR3 spells CSARLAGGTGTQYF. The CDR3 DNA reads as TGCAGTGCTAGACTAGCGGGAGGGACGGGGACCCAGTACTTC.

This chain connects TRBV5-6 to TRBJ1-2, with TRBD1 matching over 7 bases. Germline CDR1 is SGHDT and CDR2 is YYEEEE. This CDR3 is built from 15 residues. The ends lost 4 bases at V and 7 bases at J; junction bases unmatched: 13. The CDR3, as DNA: TGTGCCAGCAGCCCGAACCCTACAGGGGCTCGTGGCTACACCTTC. It yields the protein CASSPNPTGARGYTF.

The chain is built from TRBV20-1 and TRBJ2-7; TRBD2 matches 9 bases. From germline, CDR1 is DFQATT and CDR2 SNEGSKA (reference sequence). The V gene end was trimmed by 3 bases and the J gene end by 4 bases; junction bases not matched to a gene: 7. The CDR3 has 14 residues. For the CDR3, the DNA is TGCAGTGCTAGGCAGCTAGCGGGACCATACGAGCAGTACTTC. Amino acid sequence: CSARQLAGPYEQYF.

Within the sample, this clone is large. The chain uses TRBV5-4 and TRBJ1-1, with TRBD1 identical over 10 bases. V lost 4 bases, J lost 5 bases, and 5 bases stayed unmatched. Germline V gives CDR1 SGHNT, CDR2 YYREEE (reference sequence). The CDR3 is 14 amino acids. The CDR3 spells CASSAGQGVTEAFF. DNA of the CDR3: TGTGCCAGCAGCGCCGGACAGGGGGTTACTGAAGCTTTCTTT.

A remark on this clone: A read error may be the cause here, since a much bigger clone is one base away. The chain couples TRBV5-6 to TRBJ1-6, with 9 bases lining up with TRBD1. This CDR3 is built from 14 residues. Germline V gene lookup returns CDR1 SGHDT and CDR2 YYEEEE. CDR3 loop: CASRPGQGNSPLHF. The CDR3 DNA follows: TGTGCCAGCAGACCCGGACAGGGGAATTCACCCCTCCACTTC.

V is TRBV28 and J is TRBJ2-7; 8 bases align to TRBD2. V lost 6 bases, J lost 6 bases, and 22 bases stayed unmatched. Germline lookup yields CDR1 MDHEN and CDR2 SYDVKM. There are 18 residues in the CDR3. CDR3 loop: CASSLKYRGSGKLTEQYF. CDR3 in DNA: TGTGCCAGCAGCCTCAAATACCGGGGTAGCGGGAAATTGACCGAGCAGTACTTC.

This clone was seen ten or more times. The chain couples TRBV2 to TRBJ2-7; D is unclear. The CDR3 is made up of 14 amino acids. The V end was cut by 7 bases, the J end by 0 bases, with 13 bases between. CDR1 is SNHLY, CDR2 FYNNEI, per germline. CDR3 amino acids: CASTVALLSYEQYF. As DNA, the CDR3 is TGTGCCAGCACAGTAGCCTTACTCTCCTACGAGCAGTACTTC. Variable domain in full (rest from reference TRBV2 and TRBJ2-7): EPEVTQTPSHQVTQMGQEVILRCVPISNHLYFYWYRQILGQKVEFLVSFYNNEISEKSEIFDDQFSVERPDGSNFTLKIRSTKLEDSAMYFCASTVALLSYEQYFGPGTRLTVT.

This clone is medium-sized (0.01 to 0.1%) in the sample. The chain has TRBV14 and TRBJ2-1, with D tentatively TRBD1 (5 bases). The CDR3 runs 16 residues. Germline CDR1 and CDR2: SGHDN and FVKESK. Trimming stripped 4 bases from V and 2 bases from J, with 15 bases between. CDR3 DNA sequence: TGTGCCAGCAGCCTAGGGGTGAGAGTACCCTACAATGAGCAGTTCTTC. As protein: CASSLGVRVPYNEQFF.

This clone was picked up many times. J is TRBJ2-1 and V is TRBV6-2 or TRBV6-3; 13 bases are a match to TRBD2. V shed 2 bases, J shed 8 bases, and the junction held 6 bases outside the gene matches. The CDR3 totals 16 residues. Germline CDR1 MNHEY, CDR2 SVGEGT. CDR3 sequence reads: CASSYPRTSGRHEQFF. The CDR3 coding sequence is TGTGCCAGCAGTTACCCCAGGACTAGCGGGAGACATGAGCAGTTCTTC.

This clone was seen repeatedly, ten times or more. This may arise from a read error, as a much more abundant clone is one base away. Other DNA sequences in this specimen translate into the identical CDR3. The chain combines TRBV30 with TRBJ1-4, with D maybe TRBD1 (5 bases). The CDR3 spans 15 residues. Trimming cost V 3 bases and J 8 bases, with 19 bases left between them. Germline V gene data show CDR1 as GTSNPN and CDR2 as SVGIG (reference sequence). The CDR3 reads CAWRTSPGPGEKLFF. In DNA, the CDR3 is TGTGCCTGGAGAACCTCTCCGGGACCTGGGGAAAAACTGTTTTTT.

This clone was observed many times. This chain connects TRBV9 to TRBJ2-1; D possibly uses TRBD1 or TRBD2 (5 bases each). The CDR3 totals 15 residues. V lost 4 bases and J 6 bases, leaving 17 bases between the germline ends. Germline-derived CDR1 and CDR2 are SGDLS and YYNGEE. Here the CDR3 DNA reads TGTGCCAGCAGCTCAGGGACCCTCCTTGTCAATGAGCAGTTCTTC. This gives the protein CASSSGTLLVNEQFF.

The CDR3 region is CSGLAGTDTQYF. CDR3 coding DNA: TGCAGTGGACTAGCCGGCACAGATACGCAGTATTTT. This rearrangement joins TRBV20-1 to TRBJ2-3; TRBD2 matches at 7 bases. With V trimmed by 7 bases and J by 1 base, 2 bases remained unmatched. The CDR3 runs to 12 residues. The germline V gene encodes CDR1 DFQATT and CDR2 SNEGSKA (reference sequence).

The chain uses TRBV20-1 and TRBJ2-1; TRBD1 agrees at 8 bases. V shed 3 bases, J shed 3 bases, and the junction held 4 bases outside the gene matches. This CDR3 comprises 14 residues. Germline CDR1 and CDR2: DFQATT and SNEGSKA (reference sequence). In DNA, the CDR3 is TGCAGTGCTAGGGACGGGACAGGCTACAATGAGCAGTTCTTC. It translates to CSARDGTGYNEQFF.

This clone has only a few counts. The V and J genes are TRBV6-5 and TRBJ2-4; TRBD1 or TRBD2 may be the D gene (6 bases each). The CDR3 length is 14 residues. Germline V gene data show CDR1 as MNHEY and CDR2 as SVGAGI. V lost 6 bases to trimming and J lost 9 bases, with 18 bases between them. The CDR3 region has the DNA TGTGCCAGCAGCTTAGGACAGCGGGTATCCATTCAGTACTTC. It translates to CASSLGQRVSIQYF.

This clone was recorded many times. The rearrangement links TRBV6-2 or TRBV6-3 to TRBJ2-3; TRBD2 matches 10 bases. The junction had 8 bases not matched to a gene; V was cut back by 6 bases and J by 5 bases. Germline values: CDR1 MNHEY, CDR2 SVGEGT. The CDR3 runs to 15 residues. The CDR3 spells CASRYIAGGGDTQYF. As DNA, the CDR3 is TGTGCCAGCAGATATATAGCGGGAGGAGGAGATACGCAGTATTTT.

This clone showed up many times. This sequence joins TRBV7-2 and TRBJ2-3; D tentatively reads TRBD1 or TRBD2 (5 bases each). V lost 5 bases and J lost 2, with 14 bases in between. The CDR3 covers 15 residues. Per the germline V gene, CDR1 is SGHTA and CDR2 is FQGNSA. The CDR3 sequence: CASSPRDQLTDTQYF. The CDR3 coding sequence is TGTGCCAGCAGCCCGAGGGACCAACTCACAGATACGCAGTATTTT.

The chain uses TRBV11-3 and TRBJ1-1; TRBD1 is a possible D gene (5 bases). Germline V gene sequence: CDR1 SGHNT, CDR2 YENEEA. The CDR3 extends over 14 amino acids. V shed 5 bases and J shed 1 base, with 11 bases lying between them. CDR3 in amino acids: CASSRGPANTEAFF. CDR3 nucleotides: TGTGCCAGCAGCCGGGGACCAGCGAACACTGAAGCTTTCTTT.